The 7 T cell receptor beta chains below were found in one sample sequenced in a study of blood T cell repertoires in COVID-19 (TCRdb year 2020). Preparation of the library involved the immunoSEQ multiplex PCR assay. In its TCRdb copy, this immuneACCESS table keeps in-frame sequences only and misses some clones. Where compared with another copy, unresolved V genes explain less than half of these, and the others have no known cause. The sample table lists around 300,000 clones, around 86% of them with a count of one. Together, the top ten hold approximately 2% of the sample. Sequencing was carried out using peripheral blood. These receptors came from a woman aged 25 to 39 who had recovered from COVID-19.

This CDR3 is CASSLQGTNQPQHF. The CDR3 DNA reads as TGTGCCAGCAGTTTACAGGGGACCAATCAGCCCCAGCATTTT. The genes are TRBV2 and TRBJ1-5, with 7 positions matching TRBD1. Germline values: CDR1 SNHLY, CDR2 FYNNEI. CDR3 length: 14 residues. V shed 5 bases and J 3 bases; nucleotides not matched to a gene: 4.

The V gene is TRBV7-3, the J gene TRBJ1-5, with 9 bases that match TRBD1. V trimming: 4 bases; J trimming: 5 bases; junction bases outside the gene matches: 9. Germline V gene data show CDR1 as SGHTA and CDR2 as FQGTGA. The CDR3 consists of 16 residues. The CDR3 DNA is TGTGCCAGCAGCTGGCCGGGACAGGGCCCCGATCAGCCCCAGCATTTT. It codes for CASSWPGQGPDQPQHF.

The gene calls are TRBV6-5 and TRBJ1-5; 7 bases line up with TRBD1. Looked up from germline, CDR1 is MNHEY and CDR2 is SVGAGI. This CDR3 region has 14 residues. Trimming took 6 bases from V and 0 from J; bases not matched to a gene: 2. As DNA, the CDR3 is TGTGCCAGCAGCGGGACAGCTAGCAATCAGCCCCAGCATTTT. This encodes CASSGTASNQPQHF.

The genes are TRBV7-2 and TRBJ1-1; no definite D call. This CDR3 is built from 15 residues. The germline gives CDR1 SGHTA, CDR2 FQGNSA. Trimming removed 2 bases from V and 6 bases from J, with 16 bases in between. CDR3 nucleotides: TGTGCCAGCAGCTTATCCTGGCGGGCAGCCGCTGAAGCTTTCTTT. Translating gives CASSLSWRAAAEAFF.

This chain links TRBV5-8 with TRBJ2-1, with 13 bases aligning to TRBD2. CDR3 size: 16 residues. V shed 4 bases, J shed 8 bases, and the junction held 9 bases outside the gene matches. The germline CDR1 and CDR2 sequences are SGHTS and YDEGEE. CDR3 coding DNA: TGTGCCAGCAGCCCGGGACTAGCGGGAATCGGCTATGAGCAGTTCTTC. It yields the protein CASSPGLAGIGYEQFF.

The chain links TRBV18 to TRBJ1-4; D unclear. Looked up from germline, CDR1 is KGHSH and CDR2 is LQKENI. The V gene lost 4 bases and the J gene lost 3 bases, with 9 bases spanning the gap. CDR3 length equals 14 residues. The CDR3 sequence is CASSRPGPNEKLFF. CDR3 sequence (DNA): TGTGCCAGCTCACGGCCGGGTCCTAATGAAAAACTGTTTTTT.

The rearrangement uses TRBV4-2 and TRBJ1-4, with 7 bases identical to TRBD1. This CDR3 spans 15 amino acids. Germline values: CDR1 LGHNA, CDR2 YNFKEQ. The V and J ends lost 6 bases and 4 bases, in that order; junction bases with no gene match: 8. CDR3 DNA sequence: TGTGCCAGCAGGTCCGAGGGACAGAATAATGAAAAACTGTTTTTT. This codes for CASRSEGQNNEKLFF.